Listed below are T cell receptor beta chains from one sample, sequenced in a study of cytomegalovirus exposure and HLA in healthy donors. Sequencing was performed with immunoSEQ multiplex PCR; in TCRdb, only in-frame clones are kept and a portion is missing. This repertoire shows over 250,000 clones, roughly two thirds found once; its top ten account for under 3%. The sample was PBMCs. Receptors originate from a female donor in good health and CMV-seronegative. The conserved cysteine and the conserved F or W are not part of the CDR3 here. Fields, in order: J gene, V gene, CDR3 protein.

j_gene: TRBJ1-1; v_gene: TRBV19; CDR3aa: ASISRVTVTEAF
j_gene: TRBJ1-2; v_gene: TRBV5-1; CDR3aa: ASSPGQGPYGGYT
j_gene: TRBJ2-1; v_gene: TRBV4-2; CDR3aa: ASSLPGWYNEQF
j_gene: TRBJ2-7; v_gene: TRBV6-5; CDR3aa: ATRDIAFEQY
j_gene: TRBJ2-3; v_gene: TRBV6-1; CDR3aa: ASSETHGTSGSDTQY
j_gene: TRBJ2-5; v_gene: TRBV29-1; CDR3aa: SVEDAQGERQETQY
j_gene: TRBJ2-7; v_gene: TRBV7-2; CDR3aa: ASSLDGTGMTAYEQY
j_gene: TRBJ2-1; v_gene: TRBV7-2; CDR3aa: ASSLPGGSYNEQF
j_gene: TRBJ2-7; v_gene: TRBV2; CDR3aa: ASTPRWEQVSNEQY
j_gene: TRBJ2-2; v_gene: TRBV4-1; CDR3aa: ASSTSAGELF
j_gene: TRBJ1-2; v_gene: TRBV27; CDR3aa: ASSWDSAGKGYT
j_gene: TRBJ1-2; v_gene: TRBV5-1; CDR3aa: ASSLAGGQGSWSDYGYT
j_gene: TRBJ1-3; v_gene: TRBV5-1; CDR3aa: ASSPPNRGTNTIY
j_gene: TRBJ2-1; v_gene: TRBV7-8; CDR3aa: ASSLVEGLADYNEQF
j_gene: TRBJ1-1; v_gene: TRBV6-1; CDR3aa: ASSLQGTGDTEAF
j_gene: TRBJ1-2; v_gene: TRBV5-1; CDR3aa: ASSLARSGVNYGYT
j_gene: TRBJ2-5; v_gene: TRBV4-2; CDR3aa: ASSQLSGTQETQY
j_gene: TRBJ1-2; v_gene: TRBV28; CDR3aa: ASSLSRQGAKNNYGYT
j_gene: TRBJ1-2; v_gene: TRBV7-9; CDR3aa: ASSARGTDNYGYT
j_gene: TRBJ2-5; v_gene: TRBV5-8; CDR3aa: ASSAYGVQETQY
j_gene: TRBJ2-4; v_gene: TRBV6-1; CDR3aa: ASSEEKGMIAKNIQY
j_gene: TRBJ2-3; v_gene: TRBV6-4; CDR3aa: ASSPGTGGGTQY
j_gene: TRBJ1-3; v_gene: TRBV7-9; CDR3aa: ASSLSLLSGNTIY
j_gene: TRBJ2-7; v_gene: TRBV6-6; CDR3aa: ARGGRESWGEQY
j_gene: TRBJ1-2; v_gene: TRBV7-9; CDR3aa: SSSRDTYGYT
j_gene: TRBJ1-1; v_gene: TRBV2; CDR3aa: ASSTQGGTEAF
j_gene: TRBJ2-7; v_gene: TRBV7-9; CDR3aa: ASSPGRSGSTYEQY
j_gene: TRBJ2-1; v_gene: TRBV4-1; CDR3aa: ASSQERNSYNEQF
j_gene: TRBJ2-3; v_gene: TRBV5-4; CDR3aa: ASSLPRGGATDTQY
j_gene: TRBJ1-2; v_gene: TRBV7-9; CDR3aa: SSSRLGDGYT
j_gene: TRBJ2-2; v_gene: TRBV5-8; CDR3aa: ASSLERFANLRGELF
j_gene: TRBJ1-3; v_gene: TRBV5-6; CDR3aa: ASSLPAGSGNTIY
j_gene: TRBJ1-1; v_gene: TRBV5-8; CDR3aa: ASSKRDRAGAF
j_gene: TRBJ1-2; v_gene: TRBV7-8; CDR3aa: ASSLGGEVVRT
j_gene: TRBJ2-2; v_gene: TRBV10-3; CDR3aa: AISESGGYTGELF
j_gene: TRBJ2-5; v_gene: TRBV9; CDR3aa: ASSEGQGAWETQY
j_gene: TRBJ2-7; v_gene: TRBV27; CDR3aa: AGRTGSYEQY
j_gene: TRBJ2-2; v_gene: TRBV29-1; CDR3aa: SAEDRTAGKAGELF
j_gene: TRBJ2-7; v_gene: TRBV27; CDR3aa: ASSWTALYEQY
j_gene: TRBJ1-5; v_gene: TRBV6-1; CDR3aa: ASSEIMTGPQPQH
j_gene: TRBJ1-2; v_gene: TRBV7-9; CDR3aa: SSSWVGGGIYGYT
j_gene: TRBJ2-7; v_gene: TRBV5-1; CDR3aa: ASSTGTAGEQY
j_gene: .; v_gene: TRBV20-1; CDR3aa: SSAVSYEQY
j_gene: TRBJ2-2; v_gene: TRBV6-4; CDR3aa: ASSVTSGATGELF
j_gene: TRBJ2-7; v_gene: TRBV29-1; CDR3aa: SVEGSGQGINEQY
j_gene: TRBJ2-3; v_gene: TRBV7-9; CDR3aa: ASSNRGTSGEDTQY
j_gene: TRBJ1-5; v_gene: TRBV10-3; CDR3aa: AISESKRGRENQPQH
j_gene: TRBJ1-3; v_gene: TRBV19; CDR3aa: ASSIGGYRTIY
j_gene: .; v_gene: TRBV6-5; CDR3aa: ASSMKGQGVYEQY